The rows below give T cell receptor beta chains drawn from one sample of a study of cytomegalovirus exposure and HLA in healthy donors. The assay was immunoSEQ multiplex PCR, and TCRdb's table has in-frame clones only and misses some. This sample has roughly 100,000 clones, with around 80% found just once. Sequencing was carried out using PBMCs. These receptors were collected from a man aged 35 to 55 in good health and CMV-seronegative. Both conserved end residues are part of each CDR3. The D gene is left open where the match is weak. Rows may omit the clone size; those that give it use once, few, many or a size class.

NA,TRBD2,17,TRBJ2-7,TRBV11-2,CASSPPGLAGGSYEQYF,TGTGCCAGCAGCCCCCCGGGACTAGCGGGGGGAAGCTACGAGCAGTACTTC
NA,TRBD2,15,TRBJ2-7,TRBV9,CASSSTSGGHYEQYF,TGTGCCAGCAGCTCTACTAGCGGGGGGCACTACGAGCAGTACTTC
NA,TRBD1,14,TRBJ2-7,TRBV6-1,CASSEWDRGSEQYF,TGTGCCAGCAGTGAATGGGACAGGGGGTCCGAGCAGTACTTC
NA,TRBD1,18,TRBJ2-7,TRBV4-1,CASSQDPGSGTGFAEQYF,TGCGCCAGCAGCCAAGACCCGGGGAGCGGGACAGGGTTCGCCGAGCAGTACTTC
NA,TRBD1,13,TRBJ1-6,TRBV6-5,CASRDRANSPLHF,TGTGCCAGCAGAGACAGGGCTAATTCACCCCTCCACTTT
NA,NA,14,TRBJ1-1,TRBV7-9,CASSAGGVNTEAFF,TGTGCCAGCAGCGCGGGTGGAGTCAACACTGAAGCTTTCTTT
NA,NA,12,TRBJ2-7,TRBV7-2,CASSLERYEQYF,TGTGCCAGCAGCTTAGAGCGGTACGAGCAGTACTTC
few,NA,12,TRBJ1-5,TRBV5-8,CASSLSNQPQHF,TGTGCCAGCAGCCTTAGCAATCAGCCCCAGCATTTT
NA,TRBD1,15,TRBJ2-1,TRBV9,CASSAGGSIYNEQFF,TGTGCCAGCAGCGCAGGGGGTTCCATCTACAATGAGCAGTTCTTC
NA,TRBD1,14,TRBJ1-1,TRBV19,CASSMTYRGTEAFF,TGTGCCAGTAGTATGACATACAGGGGGACTGAAGCTTTCTTT
NA,NA,16,TRBJ2-3,TRBV2,CASSVGLARQGDTQYF,TGTGCCAGCAGCGTGGGGCTCGCCCGGCAAGGAGATACGCAGTATTTT
NA,TRBD1,14,TRBJ2-5,TRBV19,CASSRDRDQETQYF,TGTGCCAGTAGTAGGGACAGGGACCAAGAGACCCAGTACTTC
NA,TRBD1,14,TRBJ2-3,TRBV29-1,CSVSPDRAGDTQYF,TGCAGCGTTTCGCCGGACAGGGCAGGGGATACGCAGTATTTT
few,TRBD2,14,TRBJ2-1,TRBV6-4,CASSEGSGGNEQFF,TGTGCCAGCAGTGAAGGGAGCGGGGGCAATGAGCAGTTCTTC
NA,TRBD2,16,TRBJ2-5,TRBV4-2,CASSQIAGGPQETQYF,TGTGCCAGCAGCCAAATAGCGGGGGGGCCTCAAGAGACCCAGTACTTC
once,NA,15,TRBJ1-2,TRBV10-3,CAISEGLGAPGGYTF,TGTGCCATCAGTGAAGGGCTGGGGGCGCCTGGAGGCTACACCTTC
once,NA,11,TRBJ1-6,TRBV7-9,CASSQNSPLHF,TGTGCCAGCAGCCAAAATTCACCCCTCCACTTT